Shown below are 8 T cell receptor beta chains from a single sample sequenced in a study of cytomegalovirus exposure and HLA in healthy donors. 60 Vbeta and 13 Jbeta primers were used in PCR. Here immunoSEQ multiplex PCR was the method, and the copy in TCRdb shows in-frame clones only, minus some. The table shows around 170,000 clones, with approximately 79% occurring only once. Sequenced input: PBMCs. Source of these receptors: a woman aged 40 to 55 in good health and CMV-seronegative.

The chain links TRBV2 to TRBJ1-1; TRBD1 might be the D (5 bases). Per the germline V gene, CDR1 is SNHLY and CDR2 is FYNNEI. Trimming cost V 6 bases and J 0 bases, with 11 bases left between them. The CDR3 loop spans 14 amino acids. The CDR3 coding sequence is TGTGCCAGCAGCAAACTGACAGTGAACACTGAAGCTTTCTTT. Translating it yields CASSKLTVNTEAFF.

The J gene is TRBJ1-2, the V gene TRBV2; D perhaps matches TRBD1 (5 bases). CDR3 length: 15 amino acids. V dropped 6 bases and J dropped 0 bases, with 14 bases sitting between them. Germline V gene sequence: CDR1 SNHLY, CDR2 FYNNEI. CDR3 loop: CASRQIREANYGYTF. CDR3 coding DNA: TGTGCCAGCAGACAGATCAGGGAAGCTAACTATGGCTACACCTTC.

The chain is built from TRBV27 and TRBJ1-1, with D unclear. V was trimmed by 5 bases and J by 5 bases, leaving 15 bases between them. The CDR3 covers 14 residues. Germline assignment: CDR1 MNHEY and CDR2 SMNVEV (reference sequence). The CDR3 sequence is CASSVLGVGTEAFF. The CDR3 DNA is TGTGCCAGCAGTGTGCTCGGGGTTGGGACTGAAGCTTTCTTT.

This clone showed up just a few times. The chain is built from TRBV4-3 and TRBJ2-5; TRBD1 might be the D (5 bases). This CDR3 contains 17 residues. V dropped 0 bases and J dropped 1 base, with 15 bases sitting between them. CDR1 LGHNA and CDR2 YSLEER come from the germline V gene. DNA of the CDR3: TGCGCCAGCAGCCAAGAACCCCCTCCCAGGGCCCAAGAGACCCAGTACTTC. Its protein is CASSQEPPPRAQETQYF.

This chain joins TRBV28 and TRBJ1-2, with D unresolved. Germline loops: CDR1 MDHEN, CDR2 SYDVKM. CDR3 size: 17 residues. V lost 2 bases and J 3 bases, leaving 19 bases between the germline ends. The CDR3 loop is CASSLRAKAGGDYGYTF. Here the CDR3 DNA reads TGTGCCAGCAGTTTAAGAGCAAAGGCGGGCGGTGACTATGGCTACACCTTC.

The chain has TRBV28 and TRBJ2-3; TRBD2 agrees at 11 bases. The CDR3 loop spans 16 amino acids. The germline V gene encodes CDR1 MDHEN and CDR2 SYDVKM. V dropped 6 bases and J dropped 2; count of bases not matched to a gene: 7. The CDR3 DNA sequence: TGTGCCAGCAGGGAAACTAGCGGGAGACCCACAGATACGCAGTATTTT. As protein: CASRETSGRPTDTQYF.

The V and J genes are TRBV19 and TRBJ2-3, with D perhaps matching TRBD1 (6 bases). The CDR3 contains 12 residues. Germline CDR1 and CDR2: LNHDA and SQIVND (reference sequence). V was cut by 6 bases and J by 6 bases, with 10 bases left in between. CDR3 loop: CASRGGADTQYF. CDR3 coding DNA: TGTGCCAGTAGAGGGGGAGCGGATACGCAGTATTTT.

In DNA form, the CDR3 reads TGTGCCAGCAAGAAGGACAGCGCCTACGAGCAGTACTTC. Translated, it gives CASKKDSAYEQYF. V and J are TRBV7-9 and TRBJ2-7; a weak D match, TRBD1 (6 bases). The germline V gene encodes CDR1 SEHNR and CDR2 FQNEAQ (reference sequence). V was cut by 7 bases and J by 2 bases, with 12 bases left in between. The CDR3 totals 13 residues.